Listed below are T cell receptor beta chains from one sample, sequenced in a study of cytomegalovirus exposure and HLA in healthy donors. Sequencing used immunoSEQ multiplex PCR; TCRdb keeps in-frame clones, though not all of them. This table has about 140,000 clones, 80% appearing once. The sample consisted of PBMCs. Receptor source: a man aged 40-50 years in good health and CMV-seronegative. The CDR3 runs from the conserved cysteine through the conserved F or W. Each record gives: CDR3 length, clone size, D gene, J gene, V gene, CDR3 DNA, CDR3 protein. D genes are given only for firm matches. Size tells how often a clone was seen (once, few, many) or the class of an expanded clone, and some rows leave it out.

11	NA	NA	TRBJ1-1	TRBV19	TGTGCCAGTAGTCTGAGCACTGAAGCTTTCTTT	CASSLSTEAFF
12	NA	NA	TRBJ1-1	TRBV13	TGTGCCAGCAGCTTGACAGTCACTGAAGCTTTCTTT	CASSLTVTEAFF
14	NA	TRBD1	TRBJ1-5	TRBV7-3	TGTGCCAGCAGCCCGGGACAGCTCAATCAGCCCCAGCATTTT	CASSPGQLNQPQHF
13	NA	TRBD1	TRBJ2-7	TRBV7-8	TGTGCCAGCAGCGATCCCCCCGGGACAGGGGAGTACTTC	CASSDPPGTGEYF
16	once	NA	TRBJ2-1	TRBV29-1	TGCAGCGTCCCGGGGGAGCCGATCACCTCCTACAATGAGCAGTTCTTC	CSVPGEPITSYNEQFF
15	NA	NA	TRBJ2-3	TRBV6-5	TGTGCCAGCGCGGGCGGGGCTTTAGGCACAGATACGCAGTATTTT	CASAGGALGTDTQYF
15	NA	TRBD2	TRBJ2-7	TRBV5-4	TGTGCCAGCAGCTTGAAAGCGGGGTCCTCCTACGAGCAGTACTTC	CASSLKAGSSYEQYF
19	NA	NA	TRBJ1-4	TRBV7-8	TGTGCCAGCAGCCTCCCAAAGACGCCTCGGGACTCCTCAGTTGAAAAACTGTTTTTT	CASSLPKTPRDSSVEKLFF
17	NA	TRBD1	TRBJ1-1	TRBV2	TGTGCCAGCAGTGATGTGGGACAGGGGGCGCTGGACACTGAAGCTTTCTTT	CASSDVGQGALDTEAFF
13	NA	NA	TRBJ1-2	TRBV27	TGTGCCAGCAGTCCCCGGGGTCGGGAGGGCTACACCTTC	CASSPRGREGYTF
17	NA	TRBD2	TRBJ2-2	TRBV5-4	TGTGCCAGCAGCTTAGGCGGGAGCGGGGGGGTCACCGGGGAGCTGTTTTTT	CASSLGGSGGVTGELFF
16	NA	NA	TRBJ2-7	TRBV21-1	TGTGCCAGCAGCAAATCGAGGGCTAGCGGGGGAGTCGAGCAGTACTTC	CASSKSRASGGVEQYF
14	NA	TRBD2	TRBJ2-3	TRBV5-1	TGCGCCAGCAGCCGTCCTGGGAGGGAAGATACGCAGTATTTT	CASSRPGREDTQYF
14	NA	NA	TRBJ1-2	TRBV7-9	TGTGCCAGCAGCTTAGGGGAGAGTCCCTATGGCTACACCTTC	CASSLGESPYGYTF
13	few	NA	TRBJ1-1	TRBV10-3	TGTGCCATCAGTGAGCAGGATAACACTGAAGCTTTCTTT	CAISEQDNTEAFF
16	NA	TRBD1	TRBJ1-5	TRBV6-6	TGTGCCAGCAGTTCATCCACAGGGGCTAGCAATCAGCCCCAGCATTTT	CASSSSTGASNQPQHF
19	NA	TRBD2	TRBJ2-3	TRBV5-1	TGCGCCAGCAGCTTTCGACAGGGACTAGCGGGGACAGGCACAGATACGCAGTATTTT	CASSFRQGLAGTGTDTQYF
18	NA	TRBD2	TRBJ2-1	TRBV7-2	TGTGCCAGCAGCATCTCTCATGTCAGCGGGGGGTCATACAATGAGCAGTTCTTC	CASSISHVSGGSYNEQFF
15	NA	NA	TRBJ1-6	TRBV7-2	TGTGCCAGCAGCTTAGAGCCCCAGGGAGGGTCACCCCTCCACTTT	CASSLEPQGGSPLHF
15	NA	TRBD2	TRBJ2-5	TRBV5-1	TGCGCCAGCAGCTTGGGGCTAGCGGGGGTAGAGACCCAGTACTTC	CASSLGLAGVETQYF
12	NA	TRBD1	TRBJ1-3	TRBV30	TGTGCCTGGAGTGGGGGGGACAGCACCATATATTTT	CAWSGGDSTIYF
16	NA	NA	TRBJ2-3	TRBV5-1	TGCGCCAGCAGCCACGAGGGAGCGCGGGGCACAGATACGCAGTATTTT	CASSHEGARGTDTQYF
9	few	NA	TRBJ1-3	TRBV5-1	TGCCCCACTCTAAACACCATATATTTT	CPTLNTIYF
16	once	TRBD1	TRBJ2-1	TRBV18	TGTGCCAGCTCACTCCTCGGGCAGGGGGCGCAGAATGAGCAGTTCTTC	CASSLLGQGAQNEQFF
16	NA	NA	TRBJ2-3	TRBV25-1	TGTGCCAGCAGTGAAGCATCGCAGGGGTGGACAGATACGCAGTATTTT	CASSEASQGWTDTQYF
15	NA	NA	TRBJ2-7	TRBV10-3	TGTGCCATCAGTGAGTCGGCTAGCGTATCCTACGAGCAGTACTTC	CAISESASVSYEQYF
14	NA	TRBD2	TRBJ2-3	TRBV6-1	TGTGCCAGCAGTAGCGGGGGGGCCAGGGATACGCAGTATTTT	CASSSGGARDTQYF
15	NA	TRBD1	TRBJ2-7	TRBV10-3	TGTGCCATCAGTGAGGGGACAGGGGGCCCCTACGAGCAGTACTTC	CAISEGTGGPYEQYF
14	NA	TRBD2	TRBJ2-1	TRBV23-1	TGCGCCAGTAAGAGCGGGGGGGCGTACAATGAGCAGTTCTTC	CASKSGGAYNEQFF
13	NA	NA	TRBJ1-2	TRBV2	TGTGCCAGCAGTGGGACAGCCTATTATGGCTACACCTTC	CASSGTAYYGYTF
13	once	TRBD2	TRBJ2-3	TRBV7-3	TGTGCCAGCAGCTCCCTAGCGGGACCTACGCAGTATTTT	CASSSLAGPTQYF
14	NA	NA	TRBJ1-1	TRBV6-5	TGTGCCAGCAGGGCGACAGGAGTGAACACTGAAGCTTTCTTT	CASRATGVNTEAFF
12	NA	NA	TRBJ1-1	TRBV29-1	TGCAGCTCTATCGAGGGACAAGGGCGAGCTTTCTTT	CSSIEGQGRAFF
13	few	NA	TRBJ1-1	TRBV7-2	TGTGCCAGCAGCTCATCCCTGAGGGCGGAAGCTTTCTTT	CASSSSLRAEAFF
15	NA	NA	TRBJ2-3	TRBV7-7	TGTGCTAGCAGCTTAGATGGGGGCGCGAGAGATACGCAGTATTTT	CASSLDGGARDTQYF
14	NA	NA	TRBJ1-1	TRBV5-1	TGCGCCAGCAGCTTCGGCCAGGGAAGGGCCGAAGCTTTCTTT	CASSFGQGRAEAFF
13	NA	NA	TRBJ1-1	TRBV19	TGTGCCAGTAGTATAACAGAGAACACTGAAGCTTTCTTT	CASSITENTEAFF
15	NA	NA	TRBJ1-2	TRBV7-2	TGTGCCAGCAGCTTAGGTCGGACGGGAGACTATGGCTACACCTTC	CASSLGRTGDYGYTF
17	NA	NA	TRBJ2-5	TRBV18	TGTGCCAGCTCACCGCTGGGGGCGGGGGCCGGTCAAGAGACCCAGTACTTC	CASSPLGAGAGQETQYF
13	NA	NA	TRBJ2-1	TRBV9	TGTGCCAGCAGCGTGGACAGAAACAATGAGCAGTTCTTC	CASSVDRNNEQFF
14	NA	NA	TRBJ2-1	TRBV28	TGTGCCAGCAGTTTTGAGGGGGGGTACAATGAGCAGTTCTTC	CASSFEGGYNEQFF
17	few	TRBD1	TRBJ2-3	TRBV5-1	TGCGCCAGCAGCGTAGAGCTCGGCAGGGGGCGCATAGATACGCAGTATTTT	CASSVELGRGRIDTQYF
17	NA	TRBD1	TRBJ1-2	TRBV27	TGTGCCAGCAGTTTAACATCCGACAGGGGACCTTGGTATGGCTACACCTTC	CASSLTSDRGPWYGYTF